These 4 T cell receptor beta chains share one sample of origin, sequenced in a study of blood T cell repertoires in COVID-19. Only in-frame clones appear in the TCRdb table, and some are missing; sequencing was by immunoSEQ multiplex PCR. The sample holds about 150,000 clones, over 65% seen once. Sequencing was carried out using peripheral blood. All receptors come from a man older than 75 with acute or convalescent COVID-19.

The rearrangement joins TRBV23-1 to TRBJ1-1, with a tentative D call TRBD1 (6 bases). TRBV23-1 is an ORF for which the function is uncertain. CDR3 size: 16 residues. The V end was cut by 0 bases, the J end by 1 base, with 12 bases between. This chain's CDR3 is CASSQSRDRSNTEAFF. The CDR3, as DNA: TGCGCCAGCAGTCAATCGCGTGACAGGTCGAACACTGAAGCTTTCTTT.

The chain combines TRBV6-5 with TRBJ2-6; D perhaps matches TRBD2 (6 bases). V was pared by 8 bases and J by 4 bases, with 12 bases between. Germline CDR1 and CDR2: MNHEY and SVGAGI. The CDR3 is 14 amino acids. The CDR3 loop is CASEPGVGANVLTF. In DNA, the CDR3 is TGTGCCAGCGAGCCGGGGGTAGGGGCCAACGTCCTGACTTTC.

The chain combines TRBV19 with TRBJ1-1; 9 bases are shared with TRBD1. V shed 10 bases, J shed 0 bases, and the junction held 6 bases outside the gene matches. Germline loops: CDR1 LNHDA, CDR2 SQIVND (reference sequence). This CDR3 is built from 14 residues. The CDR3 reads CATRDRAMNTEAFF. The CDR3 region has the DNA TGTGCCACCCGGGACAGGGCCATGAACACTGAAGCTTTCTTT.

In its sample, this clone was seen many times. This chain uses TRBV11-3 with TRBJ1-1; TRBD1 might be the D (5 bases). The germline V gene encodes CDR1 SGHNT and CDR2 YENEEA. Trimming shortened V by 7 bases and J by 11 bases, and 17 bases separated the two germline ends. This CDR3 spans 12 amino acids. The CDR3 is CASISERGRAFF. DNA for the CDR3: TGTGCCAGCATCTCTGAAAGGGGTAGGGCTTTCTTT.